Listed below are T cell receptor beta chains from one sample, sequenced in a study of a mutant IDH1 vaccine in newly diagnosed glioma. What these receptors recognize is not known. Only in-frame clones appear in the TCRdb table, and some are missing; sequencing was by immunoSEQ multiplex PCR. The sample shows 75,000 to 95,000 clones, roughly 91% of them seen only once. The specimen comprised PBMCs, sampled from a glioma patient whose treatment included an IDH1 peptide vaccine. These receptors were obtained from a woman aged 45-59 years with glioma. CDR3s include the opening cysteine and the closing phenylalanine or tryptophan. The D gene is left open where the match is weak. Where a row states a size, it is once, few, many or the class of an expanded clone; other rows omit it.

v_call: TRBV29-1
d_call: NA
j_call: TRBJ1-3
clone_size: NA
cdr3_nt: TGCAGCGTTGAGGCCACTGGAAACACCATATATTTT
cdr3_aa: CSVEATGNTIYF

v_call: TRBV10-3
d_call: NA
j_call: TRBJ1-4
clone_size: once
cdr3_nt: TGTGCCATCAGTGAGTCACAGGGAAGTGGCGAAAAACTGTTTTTT
cdr3_aa: CAISESQGSGEKLFF

v_call: TRBV5-8
d_call: TRBD2
j_call: TRBJ2-7
clone_size: NA
cdr3_nt: TGTGCCAGCAGCTTGCACCGGGGAGGGAGGGCCTACGAGCAGTACTTC
cdr3_aa: CASSLHRGGRAYEQYF

v_call: TRBV9
d_call: TRBD2
j_call: TRBJ2-3
clone_size: NA
cdr3_nt: TGTGCCAGCAGCGTAGGGAAGGGGACTAGCGCAGATACGCAGTATTTT
cdr3_aa: CASSVGKGTSADTQYF

v_call: TRBV27
d_call: TRBD1
j_call: TRBJ1-2
clone_size: NA
cdr3_nt: TGTGCCAGCACCTACAGCGGAGGCGACAGGGAGAACTATGGCTACACCTTC
cdr3_aa: CASTYSGGDRENYGYTF

v_call: TRBV15
d_call: NA
j_call: TRBJ1-4
clone_size: NA
cdr3_nt: TGTGCCACCAGCAGAGATCAGGGGCTTAATGAAAAACTGTTTTTT
cdr3_aa: CATSRDQGLNEKLFF

v_call: TRBV27
d_call: TRBD2
j_call: TRBJ2-1
clone_size: NA
cdr3_nt: TGTGCCAGCAGTTTATCCGCTAGCGGCTACAATGAGCAGTTCTTC
cdr3_aa: CASSLSASGYNEQFF

v_call: TRBV7-3
d_call: NA
j_call: TRBJ2-3
clone_size: NA
cdr3_nt: TGTGCCAGCAGCCCGGGGAGTTCGAACACAGATACGCAGTATTTT
cdr3_aa: CASSPGSSNTDTQYF

v_call: TRBV5-1
d_call: NA
j_call: TRBJ2-1
clone_size: once
cdr3_nt: TGCGCCAGCAGCTTGGGCCGTGGCAACTACAATGAGCAGTTCTTC
cdr3_aa: CASSLGRGNYNEQFF

v_call: TRBV25-1
d_call: NA
j_call: TRBJ1-3
clone_size: NA
cdr3_nt: TGTGCCAGCAGTGGACCGGGAGTTGGAAACACCATATATTTT
cdr3_aa: CASSGPGVGNTIYF

v_call: TRBV18
d_call: NA
j_call: TRBJ2-2
clone_size: NA
cdr3_nt: TGTGCCAGCTCACCCGGACGGCTCACCGGGGAGCTGTTTTTT
cdr3_aa: CASSPGRLTGELFF

v_call: TRBV4-1
d_call: TRBD2
j_call: TRBJ2-5
clone_size: NA
cdr3_nt: TGCGCCAGCAGCCAACACCTAGCGGTCGAGGAGACCCAGTACTTC
cdr3_aa: CASSQHLAVEETQYF

v_call: TRBV5-1
d_call: NA
j_call: TRBJ2-7
clone_size: NA
cdr3_nt: TGCGCCAGCACCGGAAACTACGAGCAGTACTTC
cdr3_aa: CASTGNYEQYF

v_call: TRBV9
d_call: NA
j_call: TRBJ2-3
clone_size: NA
cdr3_nt: TGTGCCAGCAGCGTAGGCGGGAAAAGGGATACGCAGTATTTT
cdr3_aa: CASSVGGKRDTQYF

v_call: TRBV5-1
d_call: TRBD2
j_call: TRBJ2-3
clone_size: NA
cdr3_nt: TGCGCCAGCAGCTTGGACGGGACTAGCGGCACAGATACGCAGTATTTT
cdr3_aa: CASSLDGTSGTDTQYF

v_call: TRBV28
d_call: TRBD2
j_call: TRBJ2-1
clone_size: NA
cdr3_nt: TGTGCCAGCAGTTTATGGGCTAGCGGGAGTATGCGTGAGCAGTTCTTC
cdr3_aa: CASSLWASGSMREQFF

v_call: TRBV28
d_call: TRBD1
j_call: TRBJ2-2
clone_size: NA
cdr3_nt: TGTGCCAGCAGTCACACAGGGGGAGTCGGGGAGCTGTTTTTT
cdr3_aa: CASSHTGGVGELFF

v_call: TRBV19
d_call: NA
j_call: TRBJ1-3
clone_size: NA
cdr3_nt: TGTGCCAGTAGTAACGCTATCTCTGGAAACACCATATATTTT
cdr3_aa: CASSNAISGNTIYF

v_call: TRBV6-5
d_call: NA
j_call: TRBJ1-4
clone_size: once
cdr3_nt: TGTGCCAGCCAGGGTGCAACTAATGAAAAACTGTTTTTT
cdr3_aa: CASQGATNEKLFF

v_call: TRBV28
d_call: NA
j_call: TRBJ2-3
clone_size: NA
cdr3_nt: TGTGCCAGCACGTCGGGCACAGATACGCAGTATTTT
cdr3_aa: CASTSGTDTQYF

v_call: TRBV11-3
d_call: NA
j_call: TRBJ2-5
clone_size: NA
cdr3_nt: TGTGCCAGCAGCTTAGGGCCCCACACAGGGCGGGAAGGAGAGACCCAGTACTTC
cdr3_aa: CASSLGPHTGREGETQYF

v_call: TRBV4-2
d_call: NA
j_call: TRBJ2-1
clone_size: NA
cdr3_nt: TGTGCCAGCAGCCCGGGGCCCGAGCAGTTCTTC
cdr3_aa: CASSPGPEQFF

v_call: TRBV9
d_call: NA
j_call: TRBJ2-3
clone_size: NA
cdr3_nt: TGTGCCAGCAGCGTAGGACCCGGGCAGAGCACAGATACGCAGTATTTT
cdr3_aa: CASSVGPGQSTDTQYF

v_call: TRBV5-6
d_call: NA
j_call: TRBJ2-4
clone_size: NA
cdr3_nt: TGTGCCAGCTGGGCAGGGTACCAATTGCTATCGGCCAAAAACATTCAGTACTTC
cdr3_aa: CASWAGYQLLSAKNIQYF

v_call: TRBV7-7
d_call: NA
j_call: TRBJ2-5
clone_size: once
cdr3_nt: TGTGCTAGCAGCTCCCGAGAAGGACAGCAAGAGACCCAGTACTTC
cdr3_aa: CASSSREGQQETQYF

v_call: TRBV6-5
d_call: NA
j_call: TRBJ2-1
clone_size: NA
cdr3_nt: TGTGCCAGCAGTTACGGATTCGTAGGGGGCTACAATGAGCAGTTCTTC
cdr3_aa: CASSYGFVGGYNEQFF

v_call: TRBV5-4
d_call: NA
j_call: TRBJ2-5
clone_size: NA
cdr3_nt: TGTGCCAGCAGCTTGGGGCAGCACCAAGAGACCCAGTACTTC
cdr3_aa: CASSLGQHQETQYF

v_call: TRBV5-1
d_call: NA
j_call: TRBJ2-2
clone_size: NA
cdr3_nt: TGCGCCAGCAGCTTGCGGGTCGGCCGGACCGGGGAGCTGTTTTTT
cdr3_aa: CASSLRVGRTGELFF

v_call: TRBV27
d_call: TRBD2
j_call: TRBJ2-3
clone_size: NA
cdr3_nt: TGTGCCAGCAGTTTAGCGGGAGTTGAGTCAGATACGCAGTATTTT
cdr3_aa: CASSLAGVESDTQYF

v_call: TRBV4-2
d_call: TRBD1
j_call: TRBJ2-2
clone_size: NA
cdr3_nt: TGTGCCAGCAGCCAGGAAACCGGGACAGGGGGCGATTCCGGCGGGGAGCTGTTTTTT
cdr3_aa: CASSQETGTGGDSGGELFF

v_call: TRBV23-1
d_call: NA
j_call: TRBJ2-5
clone_size: NA
cdr3_nt: TGCGCCAGCAGTGAGTACCAAGAGACCCAGTACTTC
cdr3_aa: CASSEYQETQYF

v_call: TRBV7-2
d_call: NA
j_call: TRBJ2-2
clone_size: NA
cdr3_nt: TGTGCCAGCAGCTTTGCCGGGGAGCTGTTTTTT
cdr3_aa: CASSFAGELFF

v_call: TRBV9
d_call: TRBD1
j_call: TRBJ1-3
clone_size: once
cdr3_nt: TGTGCCAGCAGCGTCACCGGGACAGGGGCTGGAAACACCATATATTTT
cdr3_aa: CASSVTGTGAGNTIYF

v_call: TRBV19
d_call: NA
j_call: TRBJ1-6
clone_size: NA
cdr3_nt: TGTGCCAGTAGAGACCTGATGAGCTCCTATAATTCACCCCTCCACTTT
cdr3_aa: CASRDLMSSYNSPLHF

v_call: TRBV28
d_call: NA
j_call: TRBJ1-1
clone_size: NA
cdr3_nt: TGTGCCACCAGGGCAGGGGAGGTGAGTGAAGCTTTCTTT
cdr3_aa: CATRAGEVSEAFF

v_call: TRBV5-6
d_call: NA
j_call: TRBJ1-1
clone_size: NA
cdr3_nt: TGTGCCAGCAGCTCCGGGACCCCGGGGACTGAAGCTTTCTTT
cdr3_aa: CASSSGTPGTEAFF

v_call: TRBV9
d_call: NA
j_call: TRBJ1-4
clone_size: few
cdr3_nt: TGTGCCAGCAGCGTGACGGCAACTAATGAAAAACTGTTTTTT
cdr3_aa: CASSVTATNEKLFF

v_call: TRBV29-1
d_call: NA
j_call: TRBJ1-1
clone_size: few
cdr3_nt: TGCAGCGTTGAAGGGACAGACACTGAAGCTTTCTTT
cdr3_aa: CSVEGTDTEAFF

v_call: TRBV4-1
d_call: TRBD1
j_call: TRBJ2-7
clone_size: NA
cdr3_nt: TGCGCCAGCAGCCATAGGGACAGCATGAGCTCCTACGAGCAGTACTTC
cdr3_aa: CASSHRDSMSSYEQYF

v_call: TRBV30
d_call: TRBD1
j_call: TRBJ1-1
clone_size: few
cdr3_nt: TGTGCCTGGACCAGGGGGGGCGGTACTGAAGCTTTCTTT
cdr3_aa: CAWTRGGGTEAFF

v_call: TRBV2
d_call: NA
j_call: TRBJ2-1
clone_size: few
cdr3_nt: TGTGCCAGCAGTGAATATGGGTCAGATCAGTTCTTC
cdr3_aa: CASSEYGSDQFF

v_call: TRBV28
d_call: TRBD1
j_call: TRBJ2-7
clone_size: NA
cdr3_nt: TGTGCCAGCAGTTTGGGGACAGCCTACGAGCAGTACTTC
cdr3_aa: CASSLGTAYEQYF

v_call: TRBV7-9
d_call: NA
j_call: TRBJ1-2
clone_size: NA
cdr3_nt: TGTGCCAGCAGCTCCCCGGATGGCTACACCTTC
cdr3_aa: CASSSPDGYTF